This T cell receptor (beta chain) stems from a study of neurological immune-mediated disorders. Study-wide findings and caveats: Sharing of CDR3 amino acid sequences among expanded clones across subjects was absent, suggesting private repertoires in all groups. It was HTLV-1-associated myelopathy that showed the most TCR clonal expansion, while multiple sclerosis showed the least, falling below healthy controls. The multiple sclerosis repertoire cluster had no clinical or MRI correlate.

The CDR3 runs to 14 residues. V gave up 7 bases and J gave up 4 bases; unmatched junction bases: 6. The V gene's germline CDR1 is DFQATT and CDR2 SNEGSKA (reference sequence). As for the cDNA, it was generated by 5'RACE with 10-nucleotide random UMIs. TCRdb itself ran the 5' RACE reads through MiXCR, one entry per CDR3 protein. Seen here are 70,000 or so distinct CDR3 sequences, approximately 3.3% observed once, and the top ten hold roughly 5%. This clonotype showed up many times. Its matching antigen is unknown. Sequencing input: PBMCs. The TCR comes from a woman aged 45-65 years with multiple sclerosis. The V and J genes are TRBV20-1 and TRBJ2-5; 13 bases match TRBD2. This CDR3 is CSGTSGGYGETQYF. The DNA for the CDR3 is TGCAGTGGGACTAGCGGGGGCTACGGAGAGACCCAGTACTTC.